This entry lists 9 T cell receptor beta chains sequenced from one sample in a study of glioma-infiltrating T cells. The iRepertoire nested amplicon-rescue multiplex PCR amplified TCR alpha and beta CDR3s from RNA. TCRdb ran MiXCR on the multiplex PCR reads and lists one entry per CDR3 protein. This sample has roughly 100,000 distinct CDR3 sequences; 25% to 30% occur once, and the top ten carry 40% to 55%. Material for sequencing was glioma tissue, nonneoplastic brain tissue, or PBMCs (not recorded which). These receptors were obtained from a human donor with low-grade glioma or glioblastoma, undergoing nonglioma brain surgery, or in good health (not recorded which).

This clonotype rates as large (0.1 to 1%). The chain links TRBV12-3 or TRBV12-4 to TRBJ2-1; D not certain. Trimming shortened V by 6 bases and J by 9 bases, and 12 bases separated the two germline ends. The CDR3 sequence is 12 residues long. CDR3 DNA sequence: TGTGCCAGCAGCCCCGCAGCTGGTGAGCAGTTCTTC. This translates into CASSPAAGEQFF.

This clonotype was seen at least ten times. The chain links TRBV7-2 to TRBJ1-1; 7 bases align to TRBD1. This CDR3 spans 14 amino acids. CDR1 and CDR2 from the germline V gene are SGHTA and FQGNSA. J gave up 0 bases and V 3 bases, and 1 base lay outside the gene matches. The CDR3 reads CASSLTGLNTEAFF. DNA of the CDR3: TGTGCCAGCAGCTTGACAGGGTTGAACACTGAAGCTTTCTTT.

As concerns this clonotype: This may come from a read error, since a much larger clone is one base off. The chain couples TRBV3-1 to TRBJ2-7; 7 bases align to TRBD1. Germline V lookup: CDR1 LGHDT, CDR2 YNNKEL (reference sequence). V lost 1 base, J lost 4 bases, and 7 bases stayed unmatched. The CDR3 has 15 amino acids. CDR3 nucleotides: TGTGCCAGCAGCCAAGCAATGGGACAGTTATACGAGCAGTACTTC. It encodes CASSQAMGQLYEQYF.

This clonotype was seen repeatedly, ten times or more. CDR3 amino acids: CATSTQTGRYEQYF. The CDR3 nucleotides are TGTGCCACCAGCACCCAGACAGGGAGGTACGAGCAGTACTTC. V usage is TRBV15 and J usage is TRBJ2-7, with D tentatively TRBD1 (7 bases). Trimming removed 4 bases from V and 4 bases from J, with 14 bases in between. Germline CDR1 reads LNHNV; CDR2 reads YYDKDF (reference sequence). The CDR3 consists of 14 residues.

This clonotype was seen ten or more times. V and J are TRBV20-1 and TRBJ1-1; D ambiguous. V was shortened by 8 bases and J by 1 base, with 8 bases between the two germline ends. Germline V gene data show CDR1 as DFQATT and CDR2 as SNEGSKA (reference sequence). The CDR3 length is 11 residues. The CDR3 reads CSLWWNTEAFF. In DNA, the CDR3 is TGCAGTCTCTGGTGGAACACTGAAGCTTTCTTT.

This clonotype was counted once. The rearrangement links TRBV6-9 to TRBJ1-1; D gene unclear. CDR1 is MNHGY, CDR2 SVAAGI, per germline. V was clipped by 4 bases and J by 4 bases, with 19 bases between them. The CDR3 has 16 residues. CDR3 coding DNA: TGTGCCAGCAGTTCGCTACGGAACCGTCGTCTCACTGAAGCTTTCTTT. Translating gives CASSSLRNRRLTEAFF.

This clonotype was counted a few times. The chain links TRBV7-9 to TRBJ2-3; 7 bases are a match to TRBD2. CDR1 is SEHNR, CDR2 FQNEAQ, per germline (reference sequence). This CDR3 is built from 15 residues. V dropped 5 bases and J dropped 4; count of bases not matched to a gene: 9. The chain's CDR3 is CASSVRRGEADTQYF. CDR3 DNA sequence: TGTGCCAGCAGCGTGCGTCGGGGGGAGGCAGATACGCAGTATTTT.

The chain combines TRBV20-1 with TRBJ1-2; D remains ambiguous. From germline, CDR1 is DFQATT and CDR2 SNEGSKA (reference sequence). This CDR3 has 17 amino acids. CDR3 nucleotide sequence: TGCAAGTGCCCAACAGCGGCGAAAACCCCACCGGCCTATGGCTACACCTTC. Amino acid sequence: CKCPTAAKTPPAYGYTF.

This clonotype was recorded at least ten times. The rearrangement uses TRBV7-3 and TRBJ2-1; 10 bases match TRBD2. The junction had 4 bases not matched to a gene; V was cut back by 2 bases and J by 6 bases. The V gene's germline CDR1 is SGHTA and CDR2 FQGTGA. CDR3 length equals 15 residues. For the CDR3, the DNA is TGTGCCAGCAGCTTAGCACTAGCGGGAAGCAATGAGCAGTTCTTC. Its protein is CASSLALAGSNEQFF.